The 20 T cell receptor beta chains below were found in one sample sequenced in a study of T cell repertoires in cytomegalovirus infection. TCRdb used MiXCR to reprocess the reads, holding one entry per CDR3 protein. The sample carries roughly 49,000 distinct CDR3 sequences, over 20% recorded once. These TCRs' antigens remain unknown. Source: CD8+ T cells from cultured PBMCs, taken from culture after CMV antigen stimulation. Receptor source: a human donor in good health (CMV status not recorded). Some clones in this sample may be carry-over from other donors' samples.

This clonotype was seen a few times. V gene TRBV11-2 combines with J gene TRBJ2-1; the match to TRBD2 covers 7 bases. V lost 0 bases, J lost 8 bases, and 7 bases stayed unmatched. The V gene's germline CDR1 is SGHAT and CDR2 FQNNGV. The CDR3 contains 15 residues. CDR3 protein: CASSLEVRGIDEQFF. The CDR3 DNA follows: TGTGCCAGCAGCTTAGAAGTGCGGGGGATCGATGAGCAGTTCTTC.

This clonotype was observed a few times. The CDR3 here is CASSFKGIRDNEQFF. DNA for the CDR3: TGTGCCAGCAGCTTTAAGGGAATTAGAGACAATGAGCAGTTCTTC. The chain uses TRBV14 and TRBJ2-1; no clear D. V was shortened by 5 bases and J by 5 bases, with 16 bases between the two germline ends. The length of the CDR3 is 15 residues. CDR1 and CDR2 (germline): SGHDN, FVKESK.

The rearrangement links TRBV6-2 or TRBV6-3 to TRBJ1-2; no definite D call. The CDR3 sequence is 13 residues long. The V end lost 2 bases, the J end lost 1 base, and 5 bases lay between the germline ends. The V gene's germline CDR1 is MNHEY and CDR2 SVGEGT. CDR3 protein: CASSYLGNYGYTF. CDR3 nucleotide sequence: TGTGCCAGCAGTTACCTGGGTAACTATGGCTACACCTTC.

The table lists this clonotype with a few counts. This rearrangement joins TRBV7-6 to TRBJ2-5, with a tentative D call TRBD1 (6 bases). V was trimmed by 1 base and J by 4 bases, leaving 10 bases between them. Germline CDR1 reads SGHVS; CDR2 reads FNYEAQ. The CDR3 runs to 14 residues. CDR3 sequence: CASSLGRGGETQYF. DNA of the CDR3: TGTGCCAGCAGCTTAGGCAGGGGTGGAGAGACCCAGTACTTC. Based on the CDR3 plus reference TRBV7-6 and TRBJ2-5, the full variable domain is GAGVSQSPRYKVTKRGQDVALRCDPISGHVSLYWYRQALGQGPEFLTYFNYEAQQDKSGLPNDRFSAERPEGSISTLTIQRTEQRDSAMYRCASSLGRGGETQYFGPGTRLLVL.

In its sample, this clonotype was seen a few times. The V gene is TRBV4-1, the J gene TRBJ1-6; D is undetermined. The CDR3 contains 16 residues. Germline V gene data show CDR1 as MGHRA and CDR2 as YSYEKL. V was trimmed by 0 bases and J by 7 bases, leaving 13 bases between them. The CDR3 sequence is CASSQEAGRVNSPLHF. The CDR3 bases are TGCGCCAGCAGCCAAGAGGCGGGGAGAGTGAATTCACCCCTCCACTTT.

This clonotype was detected only a few times. The chain combines TRBV11-2 with TRBJ1-1; D gene uncertain. V was shortened by 5 bases and J by 6 bases, with 13 bases between the two germline ends. The CDR3 sequence is 13 residues long. Looked up from germline, CDR1 is SGHAT and CDR2 is FQNNGV. CDR3 loop: CASSPSLAAEAFF. The CDR3 DNA reads TGTGCCAGCAGCCCCTCCCTAGCAGCTGAAGCTTTCTTT.

J is TRBJ1-6 and V is TRBV7-9, with a weak D call TRBD1 (5 bases). Germline CDR1 SEHNR, CDR2 FQNEAQ (reference sequence). The CDR3 totals 17 residues. Trimming took off 5 bases at V and 2 bases at J, with 16 bases between the two ends. The CDR3 DNA reads as TGTGCCAGCAGCCCCGTCGGAGGGGTTCCCTATAATTCACCCCTCCACTTT. Translated, it gives CASSPVGGVPYNSPLHF.

The chain is built from TRBV28 and TRBJ2-7; 7 bases align to TRBD2. The CDR3 is 13 residues long. The germline gives CDR1 MDHEN, CDR2 SYDVKM. Losses at the gene ends were 8 bases for V and 2 bases for J; bases not matched to a gene: 6. This CDR3 is CASGPSGAYEQYF. The CDR3 DNA sequence: TGTGCCAGCGGGCCTAGCGGCGCCTACGAGCAGTACTTC.

This clonotype has just a few counts. The chain uses TRBV27 and TRBJ2-7; TRBD1 or TRBD2 may be the D gene (5 bases each). The V end lost 7 bases, the J end lost 0 bases, and 13 bases lay between the germline ends. The V gene's germline CDR1 is MNHEY and CDR2 SMNVEV (reference sequence). This CDR3 comprises 14 residues. CDR3 in DNA: TGTGCCAGCAAAACGGGACCAAGCTCCTACGAGCAGTACTTC. This codes for CASKTGPSSYEQYF.

Points on this clonotype: It is likely a read error, because the conserved phenylalanine at the end of the CDR3 is missing. The rearrangement links TRBV19 to TRBJ2-5; 7 bases line up with TRBD2. The length of the CDR3 is 14 residues. V was clipped by 5 bases and J by 5 bases; unmatched bases: 8. Germline CDR1 is LNHDA and CDR2 is SQIVND (reference sequence). The CDR3, as DNA: TGTGCCAGTAGTGTCCGGACTAGTCACGAGACCCAGTACTCC. This encodes CASSVRTSHETQYS.

V gene TRBV7-9 combines with J gene TRBJ1-1, with D perhaps TRBD1 (6 bases). V shed 5 bases and J shed 6 bases, with 25 bases lying between them. Germline assignment: CDR1 SEHNR and CDR2 FQNEAQ (reference sequence). This CDR3 is 17 amino acids long. This CDR3 is CASSQSPGTKKVPEAFF. The DNA of the CDR3 is TGTGCCAGCAGCCAAAGTCCCGGGACAAAAAAGGTACCTGAAGCTTTCTTT.

The gene calls are TRBV28 and TRBJ2-5; 9 bases match TRBD1. The V segment lost 8 bases and the J segment 6 bases; nucleotides outside the gene matches: 10. The CDR3 sequence is 14 residues long. Per germline, CDR1 MDHEN and CDR2 SYDVKM. This CDR3 reads CASGATGGAKTQYF. The CDR3 DNA is TGTGCCAGCGGTGCAACAGGGGGCGCGAAGACCCAGTACTTC.

This clonotype was observed many times. The chain links TRBV19 to TRBJ1-5; 7 bases agree with TRBD1. The CDR3 extends over 15 amino acids. The J segment lost 8 bases and the V segment lost 5 bases, leaving 12 bases of the junction unmatched. CDR1 and CDR2 (germline): LNHDA, SQIVND (reference sequence). The CDR3 sequence: CASSPRDSRDEPQHF. DNA for the CDR3: TGTGCCAGTAGTCCCCGGGACAGCCGGGATGAGCCCCAGCATTTT.

This clonotype has a handful of counts. This could be a read error, since a much larger clone is one nucleotide away. The gene calls are TRBV27 and TRBJ2-7; no firm D call. CDR1 is MNHEY and CDR2 is SMNVEV in the germline V gene (reference sequence). The CDR3 is 14 amino acids. The CDR3 sequence: CVSSLLGRHYEQYF. CDR3 DNA sequence: TGTGTCAGCAGTTTGTTAGGACGCCACTACGAGCAGTACTTC.

V usage is TRBV6-2 or TRBV6-3 and J usage is TRBJ1-1; perhaps TRBD1 as D (5 bases). Germline V gives CDR1 MNHEY, CDR2 SVGEGT. V was pared by 6 bases and J by 5 bases, with 22 bases between. This CDR3 comprises 16 residues. The CDR3 spells CASRTGTVARNTEAFF. The CDR3 nucleotides read TGTGCCAGCAGAACCGGGACGGTTGCTCGGAATACTGAAGCTTTCTTT.

The chain joins TRBV7-8 to TRBJ1-5; D is uncertain. Deletions cut 2 bases from V and 1 base from J, with 9 bases between. The CDR3 loop spans 15 amino acids. Per the germline V gene, CDR1 is SGHVS and CDR2 is FQNEAQ. CDR3 sequence (DNA): TGTGCCAGCAGCTTAAACGCACAGAGCAATCAGCCCCAGCATTTT. This sequence encodes CASSLNAQSNQPQHF.

V is TRBV11-2 and J is TRBJ1-1; weak D call: TRBD1 (6 bases). Trimming left V 6 bases short and J 0 bases short, with 14 bases between. Germline CDR1 and CDR2: SGHAT and FQNNGV. This CDR3 has 15 amino acids. The DNA for the CDR3 is TGTGCCAGCAGACAAGGACAGCGCATGAACACTGAAGCTTTCTTT. It codes for CASRQGQRMNTEAFF.

A few counts support this clonotype. This rearrangement joins TRBV6-4 to TRBJ1-5; D is unclear. Germline CDR1 is MRHNA and CDR2 is SNTAGT. Trimming pared 2 bases from V and 0 bases from J, leaving 14 bases between. The CDR3 sequence is 17 residues long. The CDR3 sequence: CASSDTRRSYSNQPQHF. The DNA for the CDR3 is TGTGCCAGCAGTGACACCCGACGGTCCTATAGCAATCAGCCCCAGCATTTT.

The V call is TRBV27, the J call TRBJ2-7; TRBD1 agrees at 7 bases. Germline loops: CDR1 MNHEY, CDR2 SMNVEV (reference sequence). V gave up 0 bases and J gave up 7 bases; unmatched junction bases: 6. CDR3 length: 14 residues. The CDR3 nucleotides read TGTGCCAGCAGTTTATCGTGGGGACAGCCTGAGCAGTACTTC. Translation: CASSLSWGQPEQYF.

This clonotype was counted a few times. The CDR3 bases are TGCAGTGCTAGCGCCCCAGGGTCCAATTACAATGAGCAGTTCTTC. It is translated as CSASAPGSNYNEQFF. The genes are TRBV20-1 and TRBJ2-1; D possibly corresponds to TRBD1 (5 bases). The ends were cut back, 3 bases at V and 4 bases at J, with 16 bases in the middle. The germline CDR1 and CDR2 sequences are DFQATT and SNEGSKA (reference sequence). The CDR3 is 15 amino acids.